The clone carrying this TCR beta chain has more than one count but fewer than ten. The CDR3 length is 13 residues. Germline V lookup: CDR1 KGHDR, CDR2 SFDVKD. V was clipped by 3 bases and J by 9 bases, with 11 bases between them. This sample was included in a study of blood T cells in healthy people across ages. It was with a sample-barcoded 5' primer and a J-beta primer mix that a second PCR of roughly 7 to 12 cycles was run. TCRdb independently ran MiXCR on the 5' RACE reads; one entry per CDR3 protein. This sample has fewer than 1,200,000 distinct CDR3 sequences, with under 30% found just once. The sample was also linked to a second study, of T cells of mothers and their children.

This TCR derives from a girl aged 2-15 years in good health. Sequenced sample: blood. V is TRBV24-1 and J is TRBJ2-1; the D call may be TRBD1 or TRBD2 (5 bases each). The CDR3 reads CATSDLGTFEQFF. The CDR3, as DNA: TGTGCCACCAGTGATCTAGGGACCTTTGAGCAGTTCTTC.